The 3 T cell receptor beta chains given below trace back to one sample, sequenced in a study of cytomegalovirus exposure and HLA in healthy donors. The PCR had 60 Vbeta and 13 Jbeta primers. Profiling relied on immunoSEQ multiplex PCR, and the TCRdb table lists in-frame clones only, not all of them. The sample lists some 140,000 clones; roughly three quarters were seen once. Sequencing used PBMCs. These receptors originate from a young man in good health and CMV-seropositive.

The genes are TRBV7-8 and TRBJ1-1; the D gene is possibly TRBD1 (6 bases). V was clipped by 5 bases and J by 2 bases, with 18 bases between them. Per the germline V gene, CDR1 is SGHVS and CDR2 is FQNEAQ. The CDR3 spans 16 residues. The CDR3: CASSPTGGHLNTEAFF. In nucleotides, the CDR3 is TGTGCCAGCAGCCCCACTGGGGGACATCTAAACACTGAAGCTTTCTTT.

The J gene is TRBJ2-7, the V gene TRBV7-2; maybe TRBD2 (6 bases). Trimming took off 4 bases at V and 1 base at J, with 17 bases between the two ends. CDR3 length: 16 residues. The germline V gene encodes CDR1 SGHTA and CDR2 FQGNSA. CDR3 sequence reads: CASSSRAGLSSYEQYF. The CDR3 DNA sequence: TGTGCCAGCAGCTCTAGGGCCGGACTATCATCCTACGAGCAGTACTTC.

The genes are TRBV30 and TRBJ2-1; TRBD1 aligns across 9 bases. The V gene's germline CDR1 is GTSNPN and CDR2 SVGIG (reference sequence). This CDR3 is 13 amino acids long. J gave up 7 bases and V 2 bases, and 3 bases lay outside the gene matches. CDR3 DNA: TGTGCCTGGAGTAAACAGGGGGCGAATGAGCAGTTCTTC. Its translation: CAWSKQGANEQFF.